Listed here are 7 T cell receptor beta chains from one sample, sequenced in a study of cytomegalovirus exposure and HLA in healthy donors. With 60 Vbeta and 13 Jbeta primers, the PCR was carried out. Generated by immunoSEQ multiplex PCR, the TCRdb table keeps only in-frame clones and is missing some. The data hold approximately 150,000 clones, with around 73% observed a single time. Specimen: PBMCs. These receptors came from a female donor in good health and CMV-seronegative.

The chain joins TRBV9 to TRBJ2-5; D may be TRBD1 (6 bases). There are 14 residues in the CDR3. V was shortened by 0 bases and J by 5 bases, with 11 bases between the two germline ends. The germline gives CDR1 SGDLS, CDR2 YYNGEE. Here the CDR3 DNA reads TGTGCCAGCAGCGTAGGTCCAGGGGAGGAGACCCAGTACTTC. It is translated as CASSVGPGEETQYF.

The chain couples TRBV2 to TRBJ1-3; the D is unclear. CDR1 SNHLY and CDR2 FYNNEI come from the germline V gene. The CDR3 totals 16 residues. The V end was cut by 5 bases, the J end by 0 bases, with 14 bases between. This CDR3 is CASSTKSGSSGNTIYF. The CDR3 DNA is TGTGCCAGCAGTACAAAATCCGGGAGCTCTGGAAACACCATATATTTT.

This clone appeared a few times. V and J are TRBV7-9 and TRBJ1-2, with D possibly TRBD1 on 6 matching bases. Germline CDR1 reads SEHNR; CDR2 reads FQNEAQ (reference sequence). The CDR3 is 16 residues long. Between the trimmed V and J ends, which lost 5 bases and 5 bases, there was a span of 21 bases. CDR3: CASSETRTGYHYGYTF. CDR3 DNA: TGTGCCAGCAGCGAGACGAGAACAGGGTATCATTATGGCTACACCTTC. The whole variable domain, remainder taken from reference TRBV7-9 and TRBJ1-2, is DTGVSQNPRHKITKRGQNVTFRCDPISEHNRLYWYRQTLGQGPEFLTYFQNEAQLEKSRLLSDRFSAERPKGSFSTLEIQRTEQGDSAMYLCASSETRTGYHYGYTFGSGTRLTVV.

V usage is TRBV7-2 and J usage is TRBJ1-5; 10 nucleotides match TRBD1. The CDR3 spans 15 residues. Per the germline V gene, CDR1 is SGHTA and CDR2 is FQGNSA. Trimming took 4 bases from V and 6 from J; bases not matched to a gene: 6. The CDR3 loop reads CASSSTGGGGQPQHF. In DNA form, the CDR3 reads TGTGCCAGCAGCTCGACAGGGGGCGGGGGTCAGCCCCAGCATTTT.

The sample holds a few counts of this clone. This chain joins TRBV27 and TRBJ1-2; D is ambiguous. This CDR3 spans 13 amino acids. V was clipped by 0 bases and J by 6 bases, with 8 bases between them. Germline loops: CDR1 MNHEY, CDR2 SMNVEV (reference sequence). CDR3 in DNA: TGTGCCAGCAGTTTATCGAGGAGGGATGGCTACACCTTC. Protein sequence: CASSLSRRDGYTF.

The chain is built from TRBV29-1 and TRBJ2-1; 11 bases fit TRBD2. CDR1 and CDR2 from the germline V gene are SQVTM and ANQGSEA. The CDR3 has 15 amino acids. Trimming at V came to 5 bases and at J to 1 base, leaving 4 bases not matched to a gene. The CDR3 DNA reads as TGCAGCGTTCTGGGACTAGCGGCTTCCTACAATGAGCAGTTCTTC. This codes for CSVLGLAASYNEQFF.

The chain uses TRBV7-9 and TRBJ1-1; tentatively, D is TRBD1 (6 bases). Germline V lookup: CDR1 SEHNR, CDR2 FQNEAQ (reference sequence). This CDR3 region has 14 residues. Between the trimmed V and J ends, which lost 5 bases and 1 base, there was a span of 11 bases. CDR3 residues: CASSTRQENTEAFF. The CDR3 nucleotides are TGTGCCAGCAGCACCCGACAGGAGAACACTGAAGCTTTCTTT.